This T cell receptor beta chain was retrieved from a study of blood T cell repertoires in COVID-19. Study information: From T cells, B-cell-depleted T cells, or PBMCs came the material, which was cDNA or gDNA.

This clone was seen only once. After removal of 3 bases from V and 8 bases from J, the junction contained 0 bases not matched to a gene. Germline V gives CDR1 MNHNS, CDR2 SASEGT. There are 13 residues in the CDR3. Authors' analysis steps: Nucleated cell counts were estimated from reference gene primer amplification. The protocol was immunoSEQ multiplex PCR, while the TCRdb copy is restricted to in-frame clones and leaves out a portion. The DNA gave D and trimming, while V, J and clone size come from that table. The sample records 200,000 to 250,000 clones, over 80% being singletons. Sequencing was carried out using peripheral blood. The TCR comes from a man under 40 who had recovered from COVID-19. The chain uses TRBV6-1 and TRBJ2-1; 11 bases line up with TRBD2. In DNA form, the CDR3 reads TGTGCCAGCAGTGAGACTAGCGGGGATGAGCAGTTCTTC. Translated, it gives CASSETSGDEQFF.